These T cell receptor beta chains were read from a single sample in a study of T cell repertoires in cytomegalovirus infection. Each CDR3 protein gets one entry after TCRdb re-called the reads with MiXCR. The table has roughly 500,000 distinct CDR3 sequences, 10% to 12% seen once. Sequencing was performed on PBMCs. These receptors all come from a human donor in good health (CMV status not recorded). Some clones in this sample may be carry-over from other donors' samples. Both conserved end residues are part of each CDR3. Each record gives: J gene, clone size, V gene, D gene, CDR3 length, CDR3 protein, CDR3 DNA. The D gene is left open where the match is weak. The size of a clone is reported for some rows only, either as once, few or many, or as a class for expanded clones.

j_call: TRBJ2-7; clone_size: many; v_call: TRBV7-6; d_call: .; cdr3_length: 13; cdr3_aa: CASSLDRTYEQYF; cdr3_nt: TGTGCCAGCAGCTTAGACAGAACCTACGAGCAGTACTTC
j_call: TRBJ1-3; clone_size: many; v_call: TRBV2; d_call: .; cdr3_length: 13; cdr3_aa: CASYITTGNTIYF; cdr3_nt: TGTGCCAGCTACATAACCACTGGAAACACCATATATTTT
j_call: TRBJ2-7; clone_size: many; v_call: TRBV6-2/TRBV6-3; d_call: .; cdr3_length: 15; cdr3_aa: CASSSGTASSYEQYF; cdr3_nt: TGTGCCAGCAGTTCCGGGACGGCGAGCTCCTACGAGCAGTACTTC
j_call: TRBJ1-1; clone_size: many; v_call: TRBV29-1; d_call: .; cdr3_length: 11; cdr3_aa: CSVGRVTEAFF; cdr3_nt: TGCAGCGTTGGAAGGGTCACTGAAGCTTTCTTT
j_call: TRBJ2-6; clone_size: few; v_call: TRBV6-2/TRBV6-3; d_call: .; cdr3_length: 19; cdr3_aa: CASSFFPSDGSSGANVLTF; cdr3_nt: TGTGCCAGCAGTTTTTTTCCCTCGGACGGATCCTCTGGGGCCAACGTCCTGACTTTC
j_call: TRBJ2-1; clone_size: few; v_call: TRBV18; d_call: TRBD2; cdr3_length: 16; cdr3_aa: CASSPPGTSGNNEQFF; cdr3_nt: TGTGCCAGCTCACCGCCCGGGACTAGCGGGAATAATGAGCAGTTCTTC
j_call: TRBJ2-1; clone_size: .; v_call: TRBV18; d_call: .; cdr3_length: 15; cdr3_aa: CASSPQEGEVNEQFF; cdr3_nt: TGTGCCAGCTCACCACAGGAGGGGGAGGTCAATGAGCAGTTCTTC
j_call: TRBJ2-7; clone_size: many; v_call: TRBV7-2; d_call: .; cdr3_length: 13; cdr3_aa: CASSLAEDYEQYF; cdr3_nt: TGTGCCAGCAGTTTAGCTGAAGACTACGAGCAGTACTTC
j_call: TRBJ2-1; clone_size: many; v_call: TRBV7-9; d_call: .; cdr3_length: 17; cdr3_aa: CASSLYFGTTSDNEQFF; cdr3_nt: TGTGCCAGCAGCTTATATTTTGGGACGACATCGGACAATGAGCAGTTCTTC
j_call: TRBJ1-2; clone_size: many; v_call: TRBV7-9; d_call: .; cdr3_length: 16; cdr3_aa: CASSLVYSALNYGYTF; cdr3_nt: TGTGCCAGCAGCTTAGTCTACAGCGCACTTAACTATGGCTACACCTTC
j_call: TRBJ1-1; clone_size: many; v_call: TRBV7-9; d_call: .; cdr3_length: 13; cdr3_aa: CASTRVRNTEAFF; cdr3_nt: TGTGCCAGCACCAGGGTACGGAACACTGAAGCTTTCTTT
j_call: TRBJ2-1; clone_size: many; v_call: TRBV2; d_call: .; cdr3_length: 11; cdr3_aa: CASSVNNEQFF; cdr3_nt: TGTGCCAGCAGTGTAAACAATGAGCAGTTCTTC
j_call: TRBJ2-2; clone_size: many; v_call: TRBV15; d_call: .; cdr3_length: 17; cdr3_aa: CATSREAGTGNTGELFF; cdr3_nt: TGTGCCACCAGCAGAGAGGCCGGGACGGGTAACACCGGGGAGCTGTTTTTT
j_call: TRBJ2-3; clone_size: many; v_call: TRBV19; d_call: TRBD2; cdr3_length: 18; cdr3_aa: CASSDQRGAATYTDTQYF; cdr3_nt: TGTGCCAGTAGTGACCAGCGGGGGGCCGCCACTTACACAGATACGCAGTATTTT
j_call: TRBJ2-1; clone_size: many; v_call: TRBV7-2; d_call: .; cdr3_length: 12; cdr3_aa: CASSFQGYEQFF; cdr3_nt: TGTGCCAGCAGCTTTCAGGGATATGAGCAGTTCTTC
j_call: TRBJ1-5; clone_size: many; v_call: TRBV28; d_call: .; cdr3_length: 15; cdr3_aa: CASSLGGRGQQPQHF; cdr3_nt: TGTGCCAGCAGTTTAGGCGGTAGGGGCCAGCAGCCCCAGCATTTT
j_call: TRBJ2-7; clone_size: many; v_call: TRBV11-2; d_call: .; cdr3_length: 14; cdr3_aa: CASSLQGTFYEQYF; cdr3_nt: TGTGCCAGCAGCCTACAGGGAACCTTCTACGAGCAGTACTTC
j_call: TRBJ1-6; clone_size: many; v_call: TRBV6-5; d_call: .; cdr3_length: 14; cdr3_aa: CASSYVVSGSPLHF; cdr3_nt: TGTGCCAGCAGTTACGTCGTCAGCGGTTCACCCCTCCACTTT
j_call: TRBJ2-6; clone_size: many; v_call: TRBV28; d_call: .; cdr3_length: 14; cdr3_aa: CASSFFLGANVLTF; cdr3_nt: TGTGCCAGCAGTTTCTTTCTCGGGGCCAACGTCCTGACTTTC
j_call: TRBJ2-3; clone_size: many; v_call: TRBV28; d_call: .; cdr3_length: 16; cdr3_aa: CQATPASRPPTSSQYF; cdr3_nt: TGTCAGGCCACTCCAGCCTCCCGGCCCCCAACCTCCTCGCAGTATTTT
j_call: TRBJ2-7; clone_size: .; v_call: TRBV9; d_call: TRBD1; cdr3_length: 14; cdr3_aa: CASSVDRGRNEQYF; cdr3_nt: TGTGCCAGCAGCGTAGACAGGGGGCGAAACGAGCAGTACTTC
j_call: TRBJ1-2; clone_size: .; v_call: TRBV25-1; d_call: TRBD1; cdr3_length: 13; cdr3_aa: CASTSDRVYGYTF; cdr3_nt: TGTGCCAGCACCTCTGACAGGGTCTATGGCTACACCTTC
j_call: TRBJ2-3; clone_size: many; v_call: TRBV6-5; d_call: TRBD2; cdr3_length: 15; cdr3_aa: CASSRLAHDADTQYF; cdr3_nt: TGTGCCAGCAGTCGACTAGCGCACGATGCAGATACGCAGTATTTT
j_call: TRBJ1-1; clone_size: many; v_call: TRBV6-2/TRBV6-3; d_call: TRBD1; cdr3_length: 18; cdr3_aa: CASSPPGQGALANTEAFF; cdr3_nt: TGTGCCAGCAGTCCACCGGGACAGGGGGCTCTGGCGAACACTGAAGCTTTCTTT
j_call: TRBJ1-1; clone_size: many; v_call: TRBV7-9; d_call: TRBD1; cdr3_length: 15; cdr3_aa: CASSLLPGQEGRGFF; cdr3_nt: TGTGCCAGCAGCTTACTACCGGGACAGGAGGGTCGGGGTTTCTTT
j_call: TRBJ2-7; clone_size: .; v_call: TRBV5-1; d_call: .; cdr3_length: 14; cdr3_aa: CASSPSPGTYEQYF; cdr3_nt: TGCGCCAGCAGCCCAAGCCCCGGGACCTACGAGCAGTACTTC
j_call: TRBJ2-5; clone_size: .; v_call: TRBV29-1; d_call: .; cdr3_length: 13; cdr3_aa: CSVEVQRKETQYF; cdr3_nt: TGCAGCGTTGAAGTCCAGCGAAAAGAGACCCAGTACTTC
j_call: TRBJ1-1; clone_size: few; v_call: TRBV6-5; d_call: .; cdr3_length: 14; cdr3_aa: CASSYSVGNTEAFF; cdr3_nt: TGTGCCAGCAGTTACTCGGTAGGGAACACTGAAGCTTTCTTT
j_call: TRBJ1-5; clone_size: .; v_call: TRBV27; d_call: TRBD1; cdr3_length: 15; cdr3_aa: CASSLQGGINQPQHF; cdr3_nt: TGTGCCAGCAGTTTACAGGGGGGAATAAATCAGCCCCAGCATTTT
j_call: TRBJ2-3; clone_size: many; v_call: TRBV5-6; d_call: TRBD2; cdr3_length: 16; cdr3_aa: CASSLEVAGGTDTQYF; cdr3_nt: TGTGCCAGCAGCTTGGAAGTAGCGGGGGGCACAGATACGCAGTATTTT
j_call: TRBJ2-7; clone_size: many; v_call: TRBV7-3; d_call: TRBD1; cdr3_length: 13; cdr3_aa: CASSPGTGYEQYF; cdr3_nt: TGTGCCAGCAGCCCCGGGACAGGTTACGAGCAGTACTTC
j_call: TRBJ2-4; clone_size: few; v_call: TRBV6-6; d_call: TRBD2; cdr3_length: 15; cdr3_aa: CASSYVREGQNIQYF; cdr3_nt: TGTGCCAGCAGTTACGTACGGGAGGGACAAAACATTCAGTACTTC
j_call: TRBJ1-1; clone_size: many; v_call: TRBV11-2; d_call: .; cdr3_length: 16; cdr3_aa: CASSLEFGRRSTEAFF; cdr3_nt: TGTGCCAGCAGCTTAGAGTTCGGTAGAAGGTCCACTGAAGCTTTCTTT
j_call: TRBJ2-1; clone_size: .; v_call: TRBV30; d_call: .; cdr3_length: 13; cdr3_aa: CAWSTLWGSEQFF; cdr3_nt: TGTGCCTGGAGCACTCTTTGGGGGAGTGAGCAGTTCTTC
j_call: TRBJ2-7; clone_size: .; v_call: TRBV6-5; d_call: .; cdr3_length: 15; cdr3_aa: CASSYMGRSGDEQYF; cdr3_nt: TGTGCCAGCAGTTACATGGGGAGATCGGGTGACGAGCAGTACTTC
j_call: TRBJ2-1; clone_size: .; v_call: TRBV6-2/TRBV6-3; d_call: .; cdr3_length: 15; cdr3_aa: CASSPPRSSYNEQFF; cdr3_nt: TGTGCCAGCAGCCCCCCCAGAAGCTCCTACAATGAGCAGTTCTTC
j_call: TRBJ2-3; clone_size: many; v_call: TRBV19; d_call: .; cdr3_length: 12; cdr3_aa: CASSIAADTQYF; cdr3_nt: TGTGCCAGTAGTATAGCCGCAGATACGCAGTATTTT
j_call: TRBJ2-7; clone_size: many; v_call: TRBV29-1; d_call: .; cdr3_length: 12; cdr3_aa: CSVGGGSYEQYF; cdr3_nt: TGCAGCGTTGGTGGGGGCTCCTACGAGCAGTACTTC
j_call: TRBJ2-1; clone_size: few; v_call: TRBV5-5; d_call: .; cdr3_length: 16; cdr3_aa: CASSLGARGSYNEQFF; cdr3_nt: TGTGCCAGCAGCTTGGGGGCTAGGGGGTCCTACAATGAGCAGTTCTTC
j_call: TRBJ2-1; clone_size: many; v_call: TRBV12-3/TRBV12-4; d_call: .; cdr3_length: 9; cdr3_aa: CASPNEQFF; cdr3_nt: TGTGCCAGCCCCAATGAGCAGTTCTTC